This TCR beta chain stems from a study of CD8 T cells in ankylosing spondylitis. Whole-study results and caveats: Seemingly distinctive of ankylosing spondylitis blood was a TCR beta motif formed by eight highly homologous variants.

J gave up 0 bases and V 3 bases, and 2 bases lay outside the gene matches. Germline V CDR1 and CDR2: SEHNR, FQNEAQ (reference sequence). The CDR3 sequence is 14 residues long. MiXCR was run by TCRdb on the 5' RACE reads, yielding one entry per CDR3 protein. The table includes fewer than 400,000 distinct CDR3 sequences, around 24% detected once. On this clonotype itself: Its antigen is unknown.

The V call is TRBV7-9, the J call TRBJ2-7, with 7 positions matching TRBD1. What was sequenced was blood, either unsorted or a sorted T cell fraction (not recorded which). This TCR was sampled from a male donor with ankylosing spondylitis. DNA of the CDR3: TGTGCCAGCAGCTTCAGGGGGATCTCCTACGAGCAGTACTTC. This encodes CASSFRGISYEQYF.